This T cell receptor beta chain stems from a study of blood T cell repertoires in COVID-19 (dated by TCRdb to 2019 to 2021). Broadly, across the study: Samples covering the acute and convalescent phases of COVID-19 were provided by collaborators in the United States, Italy and Spain. The prospective study material was composed of cDNA or gDNA derived from T cells, B-cell-depleted T cells, or PBMCs. Subjects who had been exposed to COVID-19, were actively infected with it, or had recovered from it provided the deeply sampled blood TCRbeta repertoires that made up the dataset. The repertoires were released in a freely available public database meant as a resource for research on the immune response to SARS-CoV-2. HLA class I and class II types, where available, came from metadata supplied by the sample provider rather than from assay-based typing. A de-identified subject ID, COVID-19 status, age in years and sex were almost always included in the sample metadata. Samples were obtained from the ongoing ImmuneRACE study (first 160 participants) and from some 1,200 subjects provided by 6 global collaborators. The paper as a whole reports these results and caveats: The amount of clinical and demographic metadata varied by source and participant and was provided uncurated.

TCRbeta CDR3 regions were amplified from genomic DNA using the immunoSEQ Assay, a bias-controlled multiplex PCR. The authors' analysis ran thus. Within the assay, amplification of reference gene primers was used to estimate how many nucleated cells each sample contained. Sequence reads were collapsed and filtered to measure the absolute abundance of every unique TCRbeta CDR3 rearrangement. For each sample, productive Simpson clonality was calculated by taking the square root of Simpson's diversity index across productive rearrangements. Held by TCRdb, this immuneACCESS table contains in-frame sequences only and omits some clones. Under half of the omission traces to an unresolved V gene where checked; the cause of the rest is unknown. V, J and clone size reflect that table, while D and trimming were determined from the DNA. The sample includes 150,000 to 200,000 clones, with about 83% observed a single time. Of the sample, roughly 18% falls within the top ten clones.

In Seattle, one collaborating source enrolled patients while the infection was active and tracked those patients longitudinally over the course of disease. The collaborating institutions used their own protocols to collect whole blood in K2EDTA tubes. For TCRbeta analysis, collaborators shipped samples as frozen whole blood, isolated PBMCs, or DNA extracted from either of those sample types. The table lists this clone with a count of one. The antigen it recognizes is unknown. No base quality values were provided; no much bigger clone lies one nucleotide off. CDR1 and CDR2 were assigned from the germline V gene as SGHDN and FVKESK. From the cysteine through the phenylalanine, the CDR3 covers 11 amino acids. CDR3 DNA is the only sequence kept; it has 33 bases, read in frame from the first base. The germline ends are 9 bases apart after V is trimmed by 5 bases and J by 9 bases.

The sample taken for sequencing was peripheral blood. The chain uses TRBV14 and TRBJ2-3; no D gene can be assigned with confidence. The TCR comes from a person between 65 and 79 years old with COVID-19, enrolled during active disease. The DNA reads as follows: TGTGCCAGCAGCGCCTCCAGAACGCAGTATTTT. This translates into CASSASRTQYF.